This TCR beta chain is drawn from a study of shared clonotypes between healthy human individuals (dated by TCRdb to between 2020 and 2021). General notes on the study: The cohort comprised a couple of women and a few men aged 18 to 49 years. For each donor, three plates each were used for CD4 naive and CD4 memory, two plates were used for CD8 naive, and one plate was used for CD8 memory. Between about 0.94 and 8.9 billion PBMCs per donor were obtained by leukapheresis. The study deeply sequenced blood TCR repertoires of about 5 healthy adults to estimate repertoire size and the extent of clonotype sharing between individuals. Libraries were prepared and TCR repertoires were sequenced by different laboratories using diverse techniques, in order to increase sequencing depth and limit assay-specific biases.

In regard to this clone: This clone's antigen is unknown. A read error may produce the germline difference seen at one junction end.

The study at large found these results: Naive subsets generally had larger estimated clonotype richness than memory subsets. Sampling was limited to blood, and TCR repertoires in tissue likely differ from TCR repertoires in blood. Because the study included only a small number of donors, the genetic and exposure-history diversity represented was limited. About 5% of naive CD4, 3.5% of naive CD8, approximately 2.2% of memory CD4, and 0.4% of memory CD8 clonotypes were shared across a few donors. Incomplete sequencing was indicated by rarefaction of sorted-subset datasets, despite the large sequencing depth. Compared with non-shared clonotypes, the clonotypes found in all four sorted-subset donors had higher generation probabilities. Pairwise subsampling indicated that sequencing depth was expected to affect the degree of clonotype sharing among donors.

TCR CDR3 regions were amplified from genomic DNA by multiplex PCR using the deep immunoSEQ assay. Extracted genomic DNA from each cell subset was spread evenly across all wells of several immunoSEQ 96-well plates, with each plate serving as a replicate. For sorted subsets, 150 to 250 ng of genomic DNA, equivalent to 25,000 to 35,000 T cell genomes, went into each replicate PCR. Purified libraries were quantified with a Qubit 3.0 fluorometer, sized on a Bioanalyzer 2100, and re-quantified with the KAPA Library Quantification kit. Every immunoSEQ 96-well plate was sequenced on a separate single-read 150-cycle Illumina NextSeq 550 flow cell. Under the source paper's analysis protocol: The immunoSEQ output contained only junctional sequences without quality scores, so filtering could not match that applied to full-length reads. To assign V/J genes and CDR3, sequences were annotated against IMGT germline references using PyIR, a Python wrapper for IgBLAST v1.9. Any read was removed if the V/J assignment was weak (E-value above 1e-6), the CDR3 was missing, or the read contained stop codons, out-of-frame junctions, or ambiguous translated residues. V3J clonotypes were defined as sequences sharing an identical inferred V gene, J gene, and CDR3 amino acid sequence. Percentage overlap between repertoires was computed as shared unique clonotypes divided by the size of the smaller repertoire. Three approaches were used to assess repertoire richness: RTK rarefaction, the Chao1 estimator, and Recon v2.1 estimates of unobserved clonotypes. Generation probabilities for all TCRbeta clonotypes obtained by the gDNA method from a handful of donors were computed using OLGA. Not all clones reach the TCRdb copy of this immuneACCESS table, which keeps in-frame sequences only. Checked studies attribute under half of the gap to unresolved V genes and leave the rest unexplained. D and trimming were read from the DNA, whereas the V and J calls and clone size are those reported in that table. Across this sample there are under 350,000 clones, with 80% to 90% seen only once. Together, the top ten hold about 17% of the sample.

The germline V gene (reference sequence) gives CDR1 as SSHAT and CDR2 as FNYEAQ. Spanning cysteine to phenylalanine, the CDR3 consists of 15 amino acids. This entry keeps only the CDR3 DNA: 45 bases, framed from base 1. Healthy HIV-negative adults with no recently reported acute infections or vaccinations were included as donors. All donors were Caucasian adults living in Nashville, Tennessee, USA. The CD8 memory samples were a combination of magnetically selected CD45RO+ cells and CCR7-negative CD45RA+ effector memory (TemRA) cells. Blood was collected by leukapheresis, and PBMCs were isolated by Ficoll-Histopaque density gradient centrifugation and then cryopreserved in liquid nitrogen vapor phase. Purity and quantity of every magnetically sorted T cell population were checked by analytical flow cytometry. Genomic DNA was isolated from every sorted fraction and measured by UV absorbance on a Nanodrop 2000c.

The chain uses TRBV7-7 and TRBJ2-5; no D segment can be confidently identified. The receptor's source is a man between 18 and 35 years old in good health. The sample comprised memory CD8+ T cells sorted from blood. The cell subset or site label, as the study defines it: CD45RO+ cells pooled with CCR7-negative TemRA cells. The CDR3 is CASSLRNSRQETQYF. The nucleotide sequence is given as TGTGCTAGCAGCTTACGCAACAGCCGCCAAGAGACCCAGTACTTC.